Only a few counts were recorded for the clone carrying this T cell receptor beta chain. This record belongs to a study of blood T cell repertoires in COVID-19. Study-level information: Material from acute and convalescent COVID-19 was sourced from the United States, Italy and Spain. The cDNA or gDNA used as material had been derived from T cells, B-cell-depleted T cells, or PBMCs.

Under the authors' procedure: From reference gene primer amplification, estimates of nucleated cell counts were derived. Sequencing was performed with immunoSEQ multiplex PCR; in TCRdb, only in-frame clones are kept and a portion is missing. V and J calls and clone size are those listed in that table; D and trimming were worked out from the DNA. The sample has some 100,000 clones, roughly nine tenths seen once. Germline CDR1 and CDR2: MDHEN and SYDVKM. The CDR3 sequence is 16 residues long. Trimming at V came to 5 bases and at J to 2 bases, leaving 10 bases not matched to a gene. This TCR was recovered from a man aged 60 to 69 with acute or convalescent COVID-19. The sample taken for sequencing was peripheral blood. The V and J genes are TRBV28 and TRBJ2-7; 9 nucleotides align to TRBD1. DNA of the CDR3: TGTGCCAGCAGTAAACGACCGGGACAGGGCCCCTACGAGCAGTACGTC. It translates to CASSKRPGQGPYEQYV.